Below, 20 T cell receptor beta chains from the same sample are listed, as sequenced in a study of monozygotic twins with inflammatory bowel disease. TCRdb reworked the 5' RACE reads into one entry per CDR3 protein, no DNA. Across 300,000 to 400,000 distinct CDR3 sequences, the top ten clones capture approximately 2% of the sample. Sequenced input: blood. Receptor source: a human donor with ulcerative colitis or Crohn's disease, or a healthy co-twin of an affected twin (not recorded which).

This sequence joins TRBV7-6 and TRBJ2-2. CDR1 and CDR2 from the germline V gene are SGHVS and FNYEAQ. This CDR3 has 16 residues. CDR3 amino acids: CASSLEAAQTTGELFF. The full variable domain, completed using reference TRBV7-6 and TRBJ2-2, is GAGVSQSPRYKVTKRGQDVALRCDPISGHVSLYWYRQALGQGPEFLTYFNYEAQQDKSGLPNDRFSAERPEGSISTLTIQRTEQRDSAMYRCASSLEAAQTTGELFFGEGSRLTVL.

This chain joins TRBV28 and TRBJ2-7; TCRdb's D call of TRBD2 is untestable without DNA. The length of the CDR3 is 16 residues. Looked up from germline, CDR1 is MDHEN and CDR2 is SYDVKM. CDR3 amino acids: CASSGTGGPALGQQYF.

The rearrangement links TRBV20-1 to TRBJ2-1; TCRdb gives TRBD2 as the D gene, but with no DNA this cannot be confirmed. The germline gives CDR1 DFQATT, CDR2 SNEGSKA (reference sequence). This CDR3 comprises 14 residues. The CDR3 spells CSASAGLGLDEQFF.

This chain connects TRBV20-1 to TRBJ2-7; lacking DNA, the TRBD1 call made by TCRdb goes unchecked. The CDR3 has 12 amino acids. Germline V gene lookup returns CDR1 DFQATT and CDR2 SNEGSKA (reference sequence). The CDR3 loop is CSVKRGPYEQYF.

The J gene is TRBJ2-6, the V gene TRBV7-2; TCRdb's D call of TRBD1 is untestable without DNA. The CDR3 sequence is 23 residues long. Germline V lookup: CDR1 SGHTA, CDR2 FQGNSA. CDR3 in amino acids: CASSLLGIQGVNMLSSGANVLTF.

V gene TRBV2 combines with J gene TRBJ2-7; the D call of TRBD1 rests on TCRdb alone, since no DNA is present to check it. The CDR3 sequence is 14 residues long. In germline, CDR1 is SNHLY, CDR2 FYNNEI. The CDR3 sequence is CASRRAGLGYEQYF.

The chain couples TRBV12-3 or TRBV12-4 to TRBJ2-3; the TCRdb D gene call, TRBD2, has no DNA to confirm it. CDR3 length: 20 amino acids. CDR3 sequence: CASSLQRLAGGIFPTDTQYF.

The rearrangement links TRBV20-1 to TRBJ2-7. The CDR3 sequence is 13 residues long. The germline V gene has CDR1 DFQATT and CDR2 SNEGSKA (reference sequence). The CDR3 spells CSARNRGTYEQYF.

The chain recombines TRBV20-1 with TRBJ1-6. The CDR3 has 15 amino acids. Germline V gene sequence: CDR1 DFQATT, CDR2 SNEGSKA (reference sequence). The CDR3 sequence is CSARAVITDNSPLHF.

The rearrangement uses TRBV6-5 and TRBJ2-7; the D call of TRBD2 rests on TCRdb alone, since no DNA is present to check it. This CDR3 has 15 residues. CDR1 MNHEY and CDR2 SVGAGI come from the germline V gene. CDR3 amino acids: CASSYLADATYEQYF.

V usage is TRBV4-3 and J usage is TRBJ1-2; TCRdb selects TRBD1, and the lack of DNA leaves this call unchecked. This CDR3 spans 16 amino acids. Germline V gene sequence: CDR1 LGHNA, CDR2 YSLEER. The CDR3 protein is CASSQLFRGPFDGYTF.

The chain has TRBV27 and TRBJ1-2; the TCRdb call, TRBD1, lacks DNA for checking. This CDR3 spans 13 amino acids. Germline V gives CDR1 MNHEY, CDR2 SMNVEV (reference sequence). The CDR3 spells CASSPMTGLGYTF.

The chain employs TRBV6-5 and TRBJ1-2. CDR1 and CDR2 from the germline V gene are MNHEY and SVGAGI. The CDR3 is 14 residues long. This chain's CDR3 is CASNYDRTSYGYTF.

The CDR3 loop reads CASSLSPSAGYTF. The genes are TRBV27 and TRBJ1-2. Germline V gene lookup returns CDR1 MNHEY and CDR2 SMNVEV (reference sequence). CDR3 size: 13 residues.

This rearrangement joins TRBV5-1 to TRBJ2-7; the D call from TCRdb, TRBD1, cannot be confirmed without DNA. The CDR3 is 14 amino acids. Germline CDR1 and CDR2: SGHRS and YFSETQ. The CDR3 protein is CASSQLGQIYEQYF.

The chain couples TRBV9 to TRBJ2-2; TCRdb picks TRBD1, but there is no DNA to check that call. The CDR3 is 13 residues long. Germline lookup yields CDR1 SGDLS and CDR2 YYNGEE. The CDR3 is CASSVSPGRELFF.

The V call is TRBV5-1, the J call TRBJ2-7; with no DNA, the TCRdb D assignment of TRBD2 cannot be verified. CDR1 and CDR2 from the germline V gene are SGHRS and YFSETQ. The CDR3 extends over 14 amino acids. The CDR3 loop is CASSPGLAGLEQYF.

V and J are TRBV20-1 and TRBJ1-6. There are 13 residues in the CDR3. Germline CDR1 DFQATT, CDR2 SNEGSKA (reference sequence). The CDR3 sequence is CSARQSAVLSLHF.

V gene TRBV7-3 combines with J gene TRBJ2-2; TCRdb proposes TRBD2, but this gene call is untestable without DNA. The CDR3 covers 15 residues. Germline-derived CDR1 and CDR2 are SGHTA and FQGTGA. CDR3 protein: CASSRIAGEAGELFF. The full variable domain, in which reference TRBV7-3 and TRBJ2-2 provide the parts outside the CDR3, is GAGVSQTPSNKVTEKGKYVELRCDPISGHTALYWYRQSLGQGPEFLIYFQGTGAADDSGLPNDRFFAVRPEGSVSTLKIQRTERGDSAVYLCASSRIAGEAGELFFGEGSRLTVL.

This chain links TRBV4-3 with TRBJ1-4. Germline V gives CDR1 LGHNA, CDR2 YSLEER. This CDR3 contains 12 residues. The CDR3 loop is CASSHLGEKLFF.